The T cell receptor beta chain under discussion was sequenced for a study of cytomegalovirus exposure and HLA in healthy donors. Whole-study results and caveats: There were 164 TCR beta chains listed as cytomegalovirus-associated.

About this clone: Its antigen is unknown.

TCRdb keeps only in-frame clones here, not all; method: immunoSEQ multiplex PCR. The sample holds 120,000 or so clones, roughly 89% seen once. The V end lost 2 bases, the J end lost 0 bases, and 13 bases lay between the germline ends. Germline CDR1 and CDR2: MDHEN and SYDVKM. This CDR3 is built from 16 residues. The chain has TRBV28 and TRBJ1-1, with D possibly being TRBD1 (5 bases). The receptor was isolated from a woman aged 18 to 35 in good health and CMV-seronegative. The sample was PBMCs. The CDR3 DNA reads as TGTGCCAGCAGTTTACTCGGGGGTGCGATGAACACTGAAGCTTTCTTT. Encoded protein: CASSLLGGAMNTEAFF. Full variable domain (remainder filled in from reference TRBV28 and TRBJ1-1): DVKVTQSSRYLVKRTGEKVFLECVQDMDHENMFWYRQDPGLGLRLIYFSYDVKMKEKGDIPEGYSVSREKKERFSLILESASTNQTSMYLCASSLLGGAMNTEAFFGQGTRLTVV.